One sample yielded the 25 T cell receptor beta chains listed below, sequenced in a study of CD8 T cell repertoires and HIV-1 epitope variants. These receptors are not linked to any known antigen. Generated by immunoSEQ multiplex PCR, the TCRdb table keeps only in-frame clones and is missing some. The table includes almost 5,500 clones, around 70% detected once. Sequenced input: cultured CD8+ T cells derived from PBMCs. Every receptor here comes from a male donor with HIV.

The chain recombines TRBV9 with TRBJ2-7; 8 bases match TRBD2. Germline loops: CDR1 SGDLS, CDR2 YYNGEE. The CDR3 contains 13 residues. Trimming took 1 base from V and 9 from J; bases not matched to a gene: 6. CDR3 region: CASSVSGGEVQYF. The CDR3 bases are TGTGCCAGCAGCGTATCGGGAGGGGAGGTGCAGTACTTC. Combining the CDR3 with reference TRBV9 and TRBJ2-7 gives the whole variable domain DSGVTQTPKHLITATGQRVTLRCSPRSGDLSVYWYQQSLDQGLQFLIQYYNGEERAKGNILERFSAQQFPDLHSELNLSSLELGDSALYFCASSVSGGEVQYFGPGTRLTVT.

The gene calls are TRBV30 and TRBJ1-5, with TRBD1 matching 7 bases. The length of the CDR3 is 13 residues. V was clipped by 0 bases and J by 6 bases; unmatched bases: 2. Germline V lookup: CDR1 GTSNPN, CDR2 SVGIG (reference sequence). The CDR3 region is CAWSVRGLQPQHF. CDR3 nucleotides: TGTGCCTGGAGTGTTAGGGGGCTTCAGCCCCAGCATTTT. The full variable domain, in which reference TRBV30 and TRBJ1-5 provide the parts outside the CDR3, is SQTIHQWPATLVQPVGSPLSLECTVEGTSNPNLYWYRQAAGRGLQLLFYSVGIGQISSEVPQNLSASRPQDRQFILSSKKLLLSDSGFYLCAWSVRGLQPQHFGDGTRLSIL.

This chain uses TRBV19 with TRBJ1-1, with unresolved D. Trimming removed 3 bases at V and 6 bases at J, with 5 bases between. The germline V gene encodes CDR1 LNHDA and CDR2 SQIVND (reference sequence). CDR3 size: 11 residues. The CDR3 DNA reads as TGTGCCAGTAGTATCATGGCTGAAGCTTTCTTT. Its translation is CASSIMAEAFF.

The gene calls are TRBV10-2 and TRBJ2-2, with 9 bases lining up with TRBD2. Trimming cost V 0 bases and J 5 bases; bases outside gene matches: 7. This CDR3 comprises 17 residues. Per the germline V gene, CDR1 is WSHSY and CDR2 is SAAADI. The CDR3 sequence is CASSESSFSGGTGELFF. DNA for the CDR3: TGCGCCAGCAGTGAGTCGAGTTTTAGCGGGGGAACCGGGGAGCTGTTTTTT.

This rearrangement joins TRBV7-9 to TRBJ2-3; 7 nucleotides line up with TRBD2. CDR1 is SEHNR and CDR2 is FQNEAQ in the germline V gene (reference sequence). The CDR3 is made up of 15 amino acids. The J segment lost 2 bases and the V segment lost 3 bases, leaving 5 bases of the junction unmatched. Here the CDR3 reads CASSFKAGPTDTQYF. The DNA for the CDR3 is TGTGCCAGCAGCTTTAAAGCGGGGCCCACAGATACGCAGTATTTT.

The DNA for the CDR3 is TGTGCCAGTAGTGCGACAGGCTTTGGGGAGCAGTTCTTC. It codes for CASSATGFGEQFF. This chain links TRBV19 with TRBJ2-1, with TRBD1 as a possible D gene (6 bases). Deletions cut 5 bases from V and 10 bases from J, with 15 bases between. The CDR3 covers 13 residues. The germline CDR1 and CDR2 sequences are LNHDA and SQIVND (reference sequence).

The table lists this clone with a few counts. The chain couples TRBV29-1 to TRBJ1-6; TRBD1 matches at 8 bases. Germline CDR1 is SQVTM and CDR2 is ANQGSEA. The J segment lost 0 bases and the V segment lost 6 bases, leaving 13 bases of the junction unmatched. CDR3 length: 18 residues. CDR3 in DNA: TGCAGCGTACGGACAGGGTGCTTTTCATGCTCCTATAATTCACCCCTCCACTTT. This encodes CSVRTGCFSCSYNSPLHF.

This clone was counted a few times. V gene TRBV7-9 combines with J gene TRBJ1-1; 9 positions match TRBD1. The V and J ends lost 5 bases and 9 bases, in that order; junction bases with no gene match: 22. The CDR3 spans 18 residues. Germline CDR1 reads SEHNR; CDR2 reads FQNEAQ (reference sequence). The CDR3 DNA reads as TGTGCCAGCAGCCAAAGGACAGGGGATGCAACATGGGATCGTCAAGCTTTCTTT. Its protein product is CASSQRTGDATWDRQAFF.

This clone was found a few times. The chain recombines TRBV7-6 with TRBJ2-7; 10 bases are a match to TRBD1. This CDR3 region has 15 residues. The V gene's germline CDR1 is SGHVS and CDR2 FNYEAQ. V dropped 3 bases and J dropped 2; count of bases not matched to a gene: 4. CDR3 DNA sequence: TGTGCCAGCAGCTTCGGACAGGGGGTCACCTACGAGCAGTACTTC. Amino acid sequence: CASSFGQGVTYEQYF.

Worth noting for this clone: This sequence may be a read error, since a much larger clone differs from it by one base. The chain carries TRBV27 and TRBJ2-7; 8 bases are a match to TRBD1. This CDR3 has 14 amino acids. The germline V gene has CDR1 MNHEY and CDR2 SMNVEV (reference sequence). This CDR3 is CANSPGQVLHEQYF. CDR3 coding DNA: TGTGCCAACAGTCCGGGACAGGTGCTACACGAGCAGTACTTC.

The CDR3 coding sequence is TGTGCCAGTAGTATACGGATAAACACCGGGGAGCTGTTTTTT. It specifies CASSIRINTGELFF. This sequence joins TRBV19 and TRBJ2-2; unclear D gene. Trimming left V 2 bases short and J 2 bases short, with 6 bases between. In germline, CDR1 is LNHDA, CDR2 SQIVND (reference sequence). CDR3 length: 14 amino acids.

Only one count was recorded for this clone. The V gene is TRBV6-5, the J gene TRBJ2-1, with TRBD2 matching over 11 bases. This CDR3 has 15 amino acids. Looked up from germline, CDR1 is MNHEY and CDR2 is SVGAGI. J gave up 4 bases and V 5 bases, and 4 bases lay outside the gene matches. DNA of the CDR3: TGTGCCAGCAGTCCGGGACTAGCGGTATACAATGAGCAGTTCTTC. Translating gives CASSPGLAVYNEQFF.

The V gene is TRBV27, the J gene TRBJ2-7; no clear D gene. This CDR3 has 14 amino acids. The V end lost 6 bases, the J end lost 2 bases, and 14 bases lay between the germline ends. Looked up from germline, CDR1 is MNHEY and CDR2 is SMNVEV (reference sequence). CDR3 protein: CASSPNLLTYEQYF. The CDR3 DNA follows: TGTGCCAGCAGCCCAAACCTCCTTACCTACGAGCAGTACTTC.

This clone was seen only a few times. The V and J genes are TRBV5-4 and TRBJ1-1; D possibly corresponds to TRBD1 (5 bases). The CDR3 sequence is 14 residues long. Germline V CDR1 and CDR2: SGHNT, YYREEE (reference sequence). The germline V and J ends were trimmed by 4 bases and 1 base, with 11 bases remaining between them. In nucleotides, the CDR3 is TGTGCCAGCAGCCCCTGGGGGAAGAACACTGAAGCTTTCTTT. The encoded protein is CASSPWGKNTEAFF. Full variable domain (outside the CDR3, taken from reference TRBV5-4 and TRBJ1-1): ETGVTQSPTHLIKTRGQQVTLRCSSQSGHNTVSWYQQALGQGPQFIFQYYREEENGRGNFPPRFSGLQFPNYSSELNVNALELDDSALYLCASSPWGKNTEAFFGQGTRLTVV.

CDR3 residues: CAIAAGGSYEQYF. The CDR3 bases are TGTGCCATCGCTGCTGGGGGTTCCTACGAGCAGTACTTC. V usage is TRBV10-3 and J usage is TRBJ2-7, with D possibly called TRBD1 or TRBD2 (5 bases each). This CDR3 contains 13 residues. CDR1 ENHRY and CDR2 SYGVKD come from the germline V gene. V was trimmed by 8 bases and J by 1 base, leaving 12 bases between them.

The chain is built from TRBV9 and TRBJ2-5; 10 nucleotides match TRBD2. Trimming removed 0 bases from V and 5 bases from J; junction bases left unmatched: 1. The germline V gene encodes CDR1 SGDLS and CDR2 YYNGEE. This CDR3 spans 14 amino acids. CDR3 sequence (DNA): TGTGCCAGCAGCGTAGGGACTAGCGGCGAGACCCAGTACTTC. Protein product: CASSVGTSGETQYF.

This clone has only one observation. V gene TRBV7-8 combines with J gene TRBJ2-2; TRBD2 matches 8 bases. CDR1 and CDR2 from the germline V gene are SGHVS and FQNEAQ. V shed 4 bases, J shed 6 bases, and the junction held 7 bases outside the gene matches. This CDR3 is built from 15 residues. Written as DNA, the CDR3 is TGTGCCAGCAGCTACAGCGGGAGACGGGCCGGGGAGCTGTTTTTT. Translated, it gives CASSYSGRRAGELFF.

This clone came up a few times. This chain uses TRBV5-4 with TRBJ1-5, with D hard to call. V lost 2 bases and J lost 0, with 6 bases in between. Germline V CDR1 and CDR2: SGHNT, YYREEE (reference sequence). This CDR3 region has 14 residues. This chain's CDR3 is CASSFSGSNQPQHF. The CDR3 bases are TGTGCCAGCAGCTTTTCGGGTAGCAATCAGCCCCAGCATTTT.

This chain links TRBV10-3 with TRBJ1-2; D possibly corresponds to TRBD1 (6 bases). Germline assignment: CDR1 ENHRY and CDR2 SYGVKD. Trimming left V 5 bases short and J 6 bases short, with 22 bases between. CDR3 length equals 16 residues. CDR3 coding DNA: TGTGCCATCAGTCCTCAACTCGGAGAGGGGGTAAATGGCTACACCTTC. This encodes CAISPQLGEGVNGYTF.

CDR3 region: CASSVGTSHDNEQFF. CDR3 DNA sequence: TGTGCCAGCAGCGTAGGGACTAGCCATGACAATGAGCAGTTCTTC. The chain joins TRBV9 to TRBJ2-1; TRBD2 agrees at 8 bases. Germline CDR1 SGDLS, CDR2 YYNGEE. The trim removed 0 bases at V and 5 bases at J, leaving 4 bases unmatched. This CDR3 comprises 15 residues.

This clone is categorized as medium-sized. The V and J genes are TRBV6-1 and TRBJ2-7; TRBD1 matches at 8 bases. After removal of 6 bases from V and 3 bases from J, the junction contained 1 base not matched to a gene. The CDR3 runs to 12 residues. Germline V gene sequence: CDR1 MNHNS, CDR2 SASEGT. CDR3 residues: CASSGTGYEQYF. DNA of the CDR3: TGTGCCAGCAGCGGGACAGGCTACGAGCAGTACTTC.

V is TRBV5-6 and J is TRBJ2-2; D gene unclear. V gave up 3 bases and J gave up 6 bases, with 6 bases separating them. Germline CDR1 is SGHDT and CDR2 is YYEEEE. The CDR3 consists of 12 residues. CDR3 DNA sequence: TGTGCCAGCAGCTGGAAACCCGGGGAGCTGTTTTTT. Translation: CASSWKPGELFF.

This clone was recorded a few times. The V and J genes are TRBV18 and TRBJ2-7; D gene unclear. Germline CDR1 reads KGHSH; CDR2 reads LQKENI. This CDR3 spans 14 amino acids. V lost 2 bases and J 9 bases, leaving 17 bases between the germline ends. CDR3 bases: TGTGCCAGCTCACCAATTGTGAACTACGAGCGGCAGTACTTC. This translates into CASSPIVNYERQYF.

This clone was observed once. The chain combines TRBV4-2 with TRBJ2-5; D is undetermined. This CDR3 region has 16 residues. The V end was cut by 0 bases, the J end by 1 base, with 12 bases between. Germline lookup yields CDR1 LGHNA and CDR2 YNFKEQ. The chain's CDR3 is CASSQEATGRQETQYF. CDR3 DNA: TGTGCCAGCAGCCAAGAGGCGACTGGACGCCAAGAGACCCAGTACTTC.

In DNA form, the CDR3 reads TGTGCCAGCAGCTTCGCCGCCGAGACAGGGGCGGGGGAGCAGTACTTC. It encodes CASSFAAETGAGEQYF. The gene calls are TRBV7-2 and TRBJ2-7; 8 nucleotides line up with TRBD1. Germline trimming cut 3 bases from V and 7 bases from J; bases unmatched to any gene: 14. The germline V gene has CDR1 SGHTA and CDR2 FQGNSA. The CDR3 totals 16 residues.